Included here is one TCR beta chain sequence, with context. Its antigen is currently unknown. This sample stems from a study of cytomegalovirus exposure and HLA in healthy donors. Findings and limits, study-wide: With high specificity and sensitivity, the classifier reportedly diagnosed cytomegalovirus status. The tendency of first-cohort TCR clusters to co-occur in the roughly 120 validation repertoires was identified by a subsequent analysis. Cytomegalovirus association was assigned to some 160 TCR beta chains.

V lost 5 bases, J lost 4 bases, and 4 bases stayed unmatched. Per the germline V gene, CDR1 is SGDLS and CDR2 is YYNGEE. This CDR3 is 14 amino acids long. Clones were sequenced by immunoSEQ multiplex PCR, and TCRdb holds only the in-frame ones, with some missing. The profile shows about 76,000 clones, less than 95% of them singletons. The chain has TRBV9 and TRBJ2-2; 8 bases fit TRBD1. Sequencing was performed on PBMCs. This TCR was sampled from a woman in her late teens or twenties in good health and CMV-seropositive. The DNA of the CDR3 is TGTGCCAGCAGTTCTACAGGGGGCACCGGGGAGCTGTTTTTT. This codes for CASSSTGGTGELFF.